This entry is about one T cell receptor (beta chain). Its antigen is still unknown. Data came from immunoSEQ multiplex PCR; TCRdb stores just in-frame clones and leaves some out. Among 8,500 to 13,000 clones listed, approximately 70% were seen once. This CDR3 spans 14 amino acids. Trimming left V 2 bases short and J 7 bases short, with 14 bases between. Germline assignment: CDR1 MDHEN and CDR2 SYDVKM. This entry is derived from a study of somatic mutations in cytotoxic T cells in rheumatoid arthritis. Whole-study results and caveats: Significant differences in CD8+ T-cell clonality were not found between rheumatoid arthritis patients and healthy controls (age-matched).

With median age about 61 years (range about 20-75) and 55% female, healthy controls came from blood donor buffy coats. Researchers isolated CD4+ and CD8+ cells by positive magnetic bead selection and then checked their purity by flow cytometry. Sequences were obtained from CD8+ T cells sorted from blood. The source is a man between 60 and 75 years old in good health. The chain has TRBV28 and TRBJ2-5, with D possibly called TRBD1 or TRBD2 (5 bases each). The CDR3 loop reads CASSLVGVAGTQYF. The CDR3 nucleotides are TGTGCCAGCAGTTTAGTAGGGGTTGCGGGGACCCAGTACTTC.